This T cell receptor beta chain was recovered during a study of blood T cell repertoires in COVID-19. In the authors' workflow: Amplifying reference gene primers gave estimates of nucleated cell counts. Here immunoSEQ multiplex PCR was the method, and the copy in TCRdb shows in-frame clones only, minus some. V and J calls and clone size are given by that table; D and trimming were obtained from the DNA. The sample holds 250,000 to 350,000 clones, around 89% seen once. J was trimmed by 6 bases and V by 1 base; bases with no gene match: 3. Germline V gene lookup returns CDR1 SGHTA and CDR2 FQGNSA. This CDR3 contains 15 residues. This clone was seen only once.

This TCR derives from a man between 18 and 29 years old who had recovered from COVID-19. The chain combines TRBV7-2 with TRBJ2-1, with TRBD2 identical over 10 bases. The source material was peripheral blood. The CDR3 bases are TGTGCCAGCAGCTTAGGAGCGGGAGGGTTCAATGAGCAGTTCTTC. This gives the protein CASSLGAGGFNEQFF.